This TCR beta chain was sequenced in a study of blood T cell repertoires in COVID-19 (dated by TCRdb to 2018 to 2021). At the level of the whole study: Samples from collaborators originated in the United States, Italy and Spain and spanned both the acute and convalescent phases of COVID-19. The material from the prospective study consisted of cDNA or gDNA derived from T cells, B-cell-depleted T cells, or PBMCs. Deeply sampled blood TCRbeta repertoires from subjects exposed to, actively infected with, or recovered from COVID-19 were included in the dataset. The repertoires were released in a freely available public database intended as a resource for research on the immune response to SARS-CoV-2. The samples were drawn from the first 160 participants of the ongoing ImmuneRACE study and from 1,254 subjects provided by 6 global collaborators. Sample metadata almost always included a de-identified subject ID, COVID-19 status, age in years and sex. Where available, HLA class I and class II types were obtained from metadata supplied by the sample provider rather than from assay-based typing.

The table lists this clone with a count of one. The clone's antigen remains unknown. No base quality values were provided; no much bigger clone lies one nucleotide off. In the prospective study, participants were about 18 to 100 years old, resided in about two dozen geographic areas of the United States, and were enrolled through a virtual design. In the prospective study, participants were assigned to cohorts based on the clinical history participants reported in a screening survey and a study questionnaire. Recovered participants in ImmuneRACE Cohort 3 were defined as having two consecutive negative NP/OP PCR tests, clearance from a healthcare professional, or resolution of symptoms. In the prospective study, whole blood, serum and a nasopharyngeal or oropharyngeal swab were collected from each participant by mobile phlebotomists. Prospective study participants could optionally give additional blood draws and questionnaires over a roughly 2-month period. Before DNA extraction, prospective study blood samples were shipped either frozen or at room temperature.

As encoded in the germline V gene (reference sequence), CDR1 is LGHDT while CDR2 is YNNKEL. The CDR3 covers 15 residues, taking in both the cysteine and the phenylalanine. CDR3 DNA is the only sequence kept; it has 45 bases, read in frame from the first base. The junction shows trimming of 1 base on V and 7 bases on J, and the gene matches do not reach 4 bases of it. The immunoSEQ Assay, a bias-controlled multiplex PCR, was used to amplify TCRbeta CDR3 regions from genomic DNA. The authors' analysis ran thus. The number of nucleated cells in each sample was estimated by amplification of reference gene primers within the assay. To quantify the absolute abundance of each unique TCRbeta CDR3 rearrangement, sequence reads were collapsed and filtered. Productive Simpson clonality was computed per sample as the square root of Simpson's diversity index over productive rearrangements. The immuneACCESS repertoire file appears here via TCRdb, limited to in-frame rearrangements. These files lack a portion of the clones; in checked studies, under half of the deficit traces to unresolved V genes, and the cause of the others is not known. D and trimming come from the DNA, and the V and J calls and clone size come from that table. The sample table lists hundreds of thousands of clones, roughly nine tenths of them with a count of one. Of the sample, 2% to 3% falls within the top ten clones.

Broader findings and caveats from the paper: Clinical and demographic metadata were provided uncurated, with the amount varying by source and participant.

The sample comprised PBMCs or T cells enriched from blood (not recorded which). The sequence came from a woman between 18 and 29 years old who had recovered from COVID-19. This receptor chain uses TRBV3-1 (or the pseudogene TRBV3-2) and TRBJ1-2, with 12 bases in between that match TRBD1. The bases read TGTGCCAGCAGCCAAGGGGACAGGGGGCGTTTTGGCTACACCTTC. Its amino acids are CASSQGDRGRFGYTF.